These T cell receptor beta chains were read from a single sample in a study of blood T cells in healthy people across ages. TCRdb re-called the 5' RACE reads through MiXCR, storing one row per CDR3 protein. Of roughly 800,000 distinct CDR3 sequences listed, about three fifths were seen once; the top ten hold 22%. The sample consisted of blood. The source is a man aged 30-40 years in good health. Each CDR3 is given with its conserved first and last residue. A D gene is named only where the DNA matches it firmly. The size entry is marked missing in some rows and otherwise reads once, few, many or a size class.

D gene | J gene | clone size | V gene | CDR3 DNA | CDR3 protein
TRBD1 | TRBJ1-2 | many | TRBV20-1 | TGCAGTGCTAGTACCGGGACAGCCCAAAAGCCCTATGGCTACACCTTC | CSASTGTAQKPYGYTF
NA | TRBJ2-7 | few | TRBV20-1 | TGCAGTGCTAGACCAAGAGAGCGGGGACAAAAGTACGAGCAGTACTTC | CSARPRERGQKYEQYF
TRBD2 | TRBJ2-1 | few | TRBV4-3 | TGCGCCAGCAGCCCGGGACTAGCGGGAAGATACAATGAGCAGTTCTTC | CASSPGLAGRYNEQFF
NA | TRBJ2-5 | many | TRBV7-2 | TGTGCCAGCAGCTTAGAGGGCGGACAAGAGACCCAGTACTTC | CASSLEGGQETQYF
TRBD1 | TRBJ2-7 | NA | TRBV25-1 | TGTGCCAGCAGTGAGACAGGGTGGCGCGAGCAGTACTTC | CASSETGWREQYF
NA | TRBJ2-3 | NA | TRBV13 | TGTGCCAGCAGCTCACGGGACTTCCGCACAGATACGCAGTATTTT | CASSSRDFRTDTQYF
TRBD2 | TRBJ2-5 | NA | TRBV6-6 | TGTGCCAGCAGTAGCCCGGGGGGGATACAAGAGACCCAGTACTTC | CASSSPGGIQETQYF
NA | TRBJ2-7 | once | TRBV24-1 | TGTGCCACCAGTGGATGGGACACCTACGAGCAGTACTTC | CATSGWDTYEQYF
TRBD2 | TRBJ2-5 | NA | TRBV6-5 | TGTGCCAGCAGCCACGGGGGGGGAGGGGGAAGGACCCAGTACTTC | CASSHGGGGGRTQYF
NA | TRBJ2-1 | NA | TRBV12-3/TRBV12-4 | TGTGCCAGCAGCCTCCCAGGACAGAATGAGCAGTTCTTC | CASSLPGQNEQFF
TRBD1 | TRBJ2-7 | NA | TRBV20-1 | TGCAGTTCATCCCCGGGACAGGGGGCCTACGAGCAGTACTTC | CSSSPGQGAYEQYF
TRBD1 | TRBJ2-1 | NA | TRBV5-1 | TGCGCCAGCGACCCGGGACAGGGCGGCGGTGAGCAGTTCTTC | CASDPGQGGGEQFF
TRBD1 | TRBJ2-5 | NA | TRBV10-3 | TGTGCCATCAGTGGGGACAGTTACCAAGAGACCCAGTACTTC | CAISGDSYQETQYF
NA | TRBJ2-3 | NA | TRBV27 | TGTGCCAGCAGTCCTCAACCGGGTTACACCACAGATACGCAGTATTTT | CASSPQPGYTTDTQYF
NA | TRBJ2-3 | few | TRBV24-1 | TGTGCCACCAGGAAAAATGCAGATACGCAGTATTTT | CATRKNADTQYF
NA | TRBJ1-1 | NA | TRBV6-5 | TGTGCCAGCAGAACTTTCTCAGGAGAAGCTTTCTTT | CASRTFSGEAFF
NA | TRBJ1-2 | few | TRBV4-2 | TGTGCCAGCAGCCATCGGGGACTGGGGGCTTTGGCTGGCTACACCTTC | CASSHRGLGALAGYTF
TRBD1 | TRBJ1-2 | NA | TRBV20-1 | TGCAGTGCCGTGACCGGGACAGGGAACTTACGGCTTGGCTACACCTTC | CSAVTGTGNLRLGYTF
NA | TRBJ2-4 | NA | TRBV4-1 | TGCGCCAGCAGCCAAGATAGTGGGACACGGGTCGACATTCAGTACTTC | CASSQDSGTRVDIQYF
NA | TRBJ2-1 | NA | TRBV20-1 | TGCAGTGCTAGAGGCAACCACAATAATGAGCAGTTCTTC | CSARGNHNNEQFF
NA | TRBJ1-5 | NA | TRBV12-3/TRBV12-4 | TGTGCCAGCAGTTTTCGCGGGTTGAGCAATCAGCCCCAGCATTTT | CASSFRGLSNQPQHF
NA | TRBJ1-2 | NA | TRBV6-1 | TGTGCCACCCTGAGGGCTGACTATGGCTACACCTTC | CATLRADYGYTF
NA | TRBJ1-1 | few | TRBV29-1 | TGCAGCGTTGAAGTTCAGGGCCCTGAAGCTTTCTTT | CSVEVQGPEAFF
NA | TRBJ2-5 | NA | TRBV7-2 | TGTGCCAGCAGCCTCGTCTTCCAACAAGAGACCCAGTACTTC | CASSLVFQQETQYF
TRBD1 | TRBJ1-1 | NA | TRBV5-1 | TGCGCCAGCAGCTTGGGGACAGGGGCAGACACTGAAGCTTTCTTT | CASSLGTGADTEAFF
TRBD2 | TRBJ2-7 | NA | TRBV20-1 | TGCAGTGCACCGGGACTAGCGAATCCCTTGGACGAGCAGTACTTC | CSAPGLANPLDEQYF
TRBD2 | TRBJ2-1 | NA | TRBV4-3 | TGCGCCAGCAGCCGCGGGAGCAGAAATGAGCAGTTCTTC | CASSRGSRNEQFF
NA | TRBJ2-1 | NA | TRBV25-1 | TGTGCCAGCAGTTGGGGAAGGGGGTACAATGAGCAGTTCTTC | CASSWGRGYNEQFF
NA | TRBJ1-2 | once | TRBV14 | TGTGCCAGCAGCCAAGATCTGTGGGGCTACACCTTC | CASSQDLWGYTF
TRBD2 | TRBJ2-3 | few | TRBV7-2 | TGTGCCAGCAGCTTAGCTAGCGGGGCAGATACGCAGTATTTT | CASSLASGADTQYF
TRBD1 | TRBJ2-5 | NA | TRBV5-1 | TGCGCCAGCAGCTCAAACCGGGACAGCTTAAACCAAGAGACCCAGTACTTC | CASSSNRDSLNQETQYF
NA | TRBJ1-5 | NA | TRBV7-2 | TGTGCCAGCAGCTTAGGGAACGCGGCGGGTCAGCCCCAGCATTTT | CASSLGNAAGQPQHF
TRBD1 | TRBJ2-3 | once | TRBV28 | TGTGCCAGCACCACGGGACAGGCCACAGATACGCAGTATTTT | CASTTGQATDTQYF
NA | TRBJ2-7 | few | TRBV3-1 | TGTGCCAGCAGCCAGCCCGGGGGATCATCCTACGAGCAGTACTTC | CASSQPGGSSYEQYF
NA | TRBJ2-7 | NA | TRBV15 | TGTGCCACCAGCAGAGATCTGGGGTACTCGGGCGAGCAGTACTTC | CATSRDLGYSGEQYF
NA | TRBJ2-1 | few | TRBV7-9 | TGTGCCAGCAATATAAAAAGTGAGCAGTTCTTC | CASNIKSEQFF
NA | TRBJ1-1 | few | TRBV28 | TGTGCCAGCAGTTCCACGGGGTGGACTGAAGCTTTCTTT | CASSSTGWTEAFF
NA | TRBJ2-3 | few | TRBV20-1 | TGCAGTGCCGGGATTTTACTAGCATCAGATACGCAGTATTTT | CSAGILLASDTQYF
NA | TRBJ2-7 | NA | TRBV10-3 | TGTGCCATCAACGAACTAGGGTGGGCCTACGAGCAGTACTTC | CAINELGWAYEQYF
NA | TRBJ2-3 | NA | TRBV11-2 | TGTGCCAGCAGCTTAGTCGTAAACGCCAAGACAGATACGCAGTATTTT | CASSLVVNAKTDTQYF
NA | TRBJ2-1 | few | TRBV7-2 | TGTGCCAGCAGCCTTCGACACTCGACAGGGAGGTCCTACAATGAGCAGTTCTTC | CASSLRHSTGRSYNEQFF
NA | TRBJ2-4 | NA | TRBV5-5 | TGTGCCAGCAGCTTGCGTCCCATCCCGGCAGGGCAGTACTTC | CASSLRPIPAGQYF
TRBD1 | TRBJ2-3 | NA | TRBV27 | TGTGCCAGCAGTCAACCGACAGGGATGACCACAGATACGCAGTATTTT | CASSQPTGMTTDTQYF
NA | TRBJ2-1 | once | TRBV6-5 | TGTGCCAGCAGTTACGATGCCGCTGGGTACAATGAGCAGTTCTTC | CASSYDAAGYNEQFF
TRBD1 | TRBJ1-5 | NA | TRBV4-2 | TGTGCCAGCAGCCAAGACAGACAGGGATATCAGCCCCAGCATTTT | CASSQDRQGYQPQHF
NA | TRBJ1-1 | NA | TRBV15 | TGTGCCACCAGCAGAGGATTTACGGGGAACACTGAAGCTTTCTTT | CATSRGFTGNTEAFF
NA | TRBJ2-5 | few | TRBV29-1 | TGCAGCGTCGACCCCGGGACCGGCCTTCTCACCTCGTACTTC | CSVDPGTGLLTSYF
NA | TRBJ1-4 | few | TRBV2 | TGTGCCAGCAGTAGGCAGGTAATCGGCGAAAAACTGTTTTTT | CASSRQVIGEKLFF
NA | TRBJ1-2 | NA | TRBV12-3/TRBV12-4 | TGTGCCAGCAGTCCGACTCGGCTCACGCATGGCTACACCTTC | CASSPTRLTHGYTF
NA | TRBJ2-3 | NA | TRBV20-1 | TGCAGTGCTAGAGATGGTGTTGATACGCAGTATTTT | CSARDGVDTQYF
NA | TRBJ2-4 | NA | TRBV20-1 | TGCAGTGCTAGAGGGGAACAGAGGGACATTCAGTACTTC | CSARGEQRDIQYF